This record concerns one TCR beta chain sequence. This entry is derived from a study of blood T cell repertoires in COVID-19. Study background: PBMCs, B-cell-depleted T cells, or T cells were the source of the cDNA or gDNA that made up the material.

Produced via immunoSEQ multiplex PCR; TCRdb's table is partial and in-frame only. This table holds fewer than 250,000 clones, approximately 90% found once. Sequencing was done on a sample of peripheral blood. This sequence originates from a man aged 45-65 years with acute or convalescent COVID-19.

The CDR3: CASLAGQGGTEAFF. The DNA of the CDR3 is TGTGCCAGCCTTGCCGGACAGGGTGGGACTGAAGCTTTCTTT. The chain links TRBV6-6 to TRBJ1-1; 8 bases map to TRBD1. The CDR3 loop spans 14 amino acids. Germline trimming cut 8 bases from V and 5 bases from J; bases unmatched to any gene: 10. Per the germline V gene, CDR1 is MNHNY and CDR2 is SVGAGI (reference sequence).